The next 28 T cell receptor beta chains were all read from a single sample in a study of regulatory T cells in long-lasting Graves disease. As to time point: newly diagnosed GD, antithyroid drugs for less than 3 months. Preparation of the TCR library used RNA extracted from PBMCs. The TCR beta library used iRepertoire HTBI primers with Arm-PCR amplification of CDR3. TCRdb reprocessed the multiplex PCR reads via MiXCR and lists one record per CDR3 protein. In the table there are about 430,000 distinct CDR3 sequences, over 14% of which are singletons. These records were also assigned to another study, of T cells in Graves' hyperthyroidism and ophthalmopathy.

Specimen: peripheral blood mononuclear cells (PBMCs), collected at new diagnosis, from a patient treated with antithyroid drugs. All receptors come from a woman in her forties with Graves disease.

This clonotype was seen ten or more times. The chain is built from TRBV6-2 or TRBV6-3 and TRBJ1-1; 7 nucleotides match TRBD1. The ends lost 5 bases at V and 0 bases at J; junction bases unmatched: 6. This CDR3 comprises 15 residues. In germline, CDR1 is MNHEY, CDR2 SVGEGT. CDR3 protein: CASSHRQGLNTEAFF. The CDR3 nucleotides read TGTGCCAGCAGTCACAGACAGGGCTTGAACACTGAAGCTTTCTTT.

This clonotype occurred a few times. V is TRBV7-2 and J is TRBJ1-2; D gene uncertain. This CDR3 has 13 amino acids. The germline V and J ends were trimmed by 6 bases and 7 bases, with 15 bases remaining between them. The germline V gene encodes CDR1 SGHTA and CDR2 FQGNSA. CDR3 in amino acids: CASREAGLFGYTF. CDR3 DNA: TGTGCCAGCAGGGAAGCGGGTCTTTTTGGCTACACCTTC.

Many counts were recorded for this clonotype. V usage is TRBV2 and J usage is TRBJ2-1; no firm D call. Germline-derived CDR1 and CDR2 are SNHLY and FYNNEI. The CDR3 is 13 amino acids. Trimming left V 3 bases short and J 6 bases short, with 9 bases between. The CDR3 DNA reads TGTGCCAGCAGTGAGTCGGCCCTCAATGAGCAGTTCTTC. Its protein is CASSESALNEQFF. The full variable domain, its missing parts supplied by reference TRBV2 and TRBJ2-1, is EPEVTQTPSHQVTQMGQEVILRCVPISNHLYFYWYRQILGQKVEFLVSFYNNEISEKSEIFDDQFSVERPDGSNFTLKIRSTKLEDSAMYFCASSESALNEQFFGPGTRLTVL.

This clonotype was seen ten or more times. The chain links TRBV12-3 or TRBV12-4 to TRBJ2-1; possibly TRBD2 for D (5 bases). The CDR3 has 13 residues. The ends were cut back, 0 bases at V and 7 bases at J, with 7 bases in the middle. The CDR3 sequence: CASSLASENEQFF. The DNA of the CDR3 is TGTGCCAGCAGTTTAGCTAGCGAGAATGAGCAGTTCTTC.

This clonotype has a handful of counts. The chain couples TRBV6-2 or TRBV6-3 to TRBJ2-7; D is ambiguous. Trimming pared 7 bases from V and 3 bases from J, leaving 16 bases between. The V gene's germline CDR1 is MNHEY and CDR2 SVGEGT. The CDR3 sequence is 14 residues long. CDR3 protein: CASIFRPGDYEQYF. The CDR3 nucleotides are TGTGCCAGCATCTTCCGTCCTGGAGACTACGAGCAGTACTTC.

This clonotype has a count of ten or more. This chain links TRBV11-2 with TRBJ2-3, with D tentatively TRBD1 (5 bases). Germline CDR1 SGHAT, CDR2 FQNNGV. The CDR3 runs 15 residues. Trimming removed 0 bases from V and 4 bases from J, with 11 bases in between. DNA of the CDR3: TGTGCCAGCAGCTTAGAGGGGCACGGCGCAGATACGCAGTATTTT. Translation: CASSLEGHGADTQYF.

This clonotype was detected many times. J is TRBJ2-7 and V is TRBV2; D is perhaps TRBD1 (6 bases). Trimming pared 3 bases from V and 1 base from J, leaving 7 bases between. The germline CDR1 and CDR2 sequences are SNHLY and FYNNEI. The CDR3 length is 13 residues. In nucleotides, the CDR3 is TGTGCCAGCAGTGACGACAGGTCCTACGAGCAGTACTTC. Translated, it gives CASSDDRSYEQYF.

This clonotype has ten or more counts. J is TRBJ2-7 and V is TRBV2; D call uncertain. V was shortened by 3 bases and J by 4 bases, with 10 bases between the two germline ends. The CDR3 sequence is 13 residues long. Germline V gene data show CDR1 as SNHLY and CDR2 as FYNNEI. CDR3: CASSDFLGYEQYF. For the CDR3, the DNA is TGTGCCAGCAGTGACTTTTTAGGGTACGAGCAGTACTTC.

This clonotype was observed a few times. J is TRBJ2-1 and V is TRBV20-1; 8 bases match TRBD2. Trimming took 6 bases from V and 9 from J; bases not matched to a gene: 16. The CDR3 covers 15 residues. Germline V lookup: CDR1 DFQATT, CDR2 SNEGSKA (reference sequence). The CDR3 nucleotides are TGCAGTGCCGAGGACGGGCGGGAGGTCGTTGGTGAGCAGTTCTTC. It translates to CSAEDGREVVGEQFF.

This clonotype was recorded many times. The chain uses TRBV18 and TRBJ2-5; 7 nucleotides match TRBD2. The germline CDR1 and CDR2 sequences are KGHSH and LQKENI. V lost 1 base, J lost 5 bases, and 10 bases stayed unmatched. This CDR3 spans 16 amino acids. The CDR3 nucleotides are TGTGCCAGCTCACCACGTAAGGGAGGGGATGTGGAGACCCAGTACTTC. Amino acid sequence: CASSPRKGGDVETQYF.

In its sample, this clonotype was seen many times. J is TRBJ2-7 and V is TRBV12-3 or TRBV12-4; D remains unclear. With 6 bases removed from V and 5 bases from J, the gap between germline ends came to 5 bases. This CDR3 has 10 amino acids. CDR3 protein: CASSKNEQYF. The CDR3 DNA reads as TGTGCCAGCAGCAAAAACGAGCAGTACTTC.

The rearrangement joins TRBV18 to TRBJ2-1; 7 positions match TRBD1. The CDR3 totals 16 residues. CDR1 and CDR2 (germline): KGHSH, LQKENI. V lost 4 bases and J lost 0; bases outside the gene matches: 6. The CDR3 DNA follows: TGTGCCAGCTCACTCAACAGGGGACCCTCCTACAATGAGCAGTTCTTC. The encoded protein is CASSLNRGPSYNEQFF.

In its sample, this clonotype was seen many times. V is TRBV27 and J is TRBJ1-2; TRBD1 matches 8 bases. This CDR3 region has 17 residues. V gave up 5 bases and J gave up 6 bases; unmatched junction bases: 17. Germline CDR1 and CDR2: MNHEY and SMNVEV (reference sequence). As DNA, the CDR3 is TGTGCCAGCAGTCCGTCAGGGGGCCCCTCAACTTATGATGGCTACACCTTC. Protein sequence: CASSPSGGPSTYDGYTF.

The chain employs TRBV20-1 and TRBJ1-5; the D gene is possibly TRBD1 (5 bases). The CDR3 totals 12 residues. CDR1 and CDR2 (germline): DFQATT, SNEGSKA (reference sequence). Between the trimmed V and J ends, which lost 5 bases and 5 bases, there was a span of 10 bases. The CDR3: CSALDKYQPQHF. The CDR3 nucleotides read TGCAGTGCTTTGGACAAGTATCAGCCCCAGCATTTT.

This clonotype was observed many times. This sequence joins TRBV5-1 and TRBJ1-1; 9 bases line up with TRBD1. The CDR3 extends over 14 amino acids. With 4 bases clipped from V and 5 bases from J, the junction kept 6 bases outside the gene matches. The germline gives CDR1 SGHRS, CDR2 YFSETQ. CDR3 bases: TGCGCCAGCAGCCTAAACAGGGGGCGGACTGAAGCTTTCTTT. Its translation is CASSLNRGRTEAFF.

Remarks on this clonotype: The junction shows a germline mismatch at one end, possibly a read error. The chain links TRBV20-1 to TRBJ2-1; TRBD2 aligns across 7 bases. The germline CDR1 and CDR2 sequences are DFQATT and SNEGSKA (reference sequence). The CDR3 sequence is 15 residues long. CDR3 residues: CSAPDRDYRYNEHFF. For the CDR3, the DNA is TGCAGTGCTCCCGACCGGGACTACCGATACAATGAGCACTTCTTC.

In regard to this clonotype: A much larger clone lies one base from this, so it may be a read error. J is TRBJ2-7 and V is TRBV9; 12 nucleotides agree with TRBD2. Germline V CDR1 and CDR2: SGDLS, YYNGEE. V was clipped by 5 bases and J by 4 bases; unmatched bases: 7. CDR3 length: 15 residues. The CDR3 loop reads CASRITGTSGYEQYF. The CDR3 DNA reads TGTGCCAGCAGAATCACCGGGACTAGCGGGTACGAGCAGTACTTC.

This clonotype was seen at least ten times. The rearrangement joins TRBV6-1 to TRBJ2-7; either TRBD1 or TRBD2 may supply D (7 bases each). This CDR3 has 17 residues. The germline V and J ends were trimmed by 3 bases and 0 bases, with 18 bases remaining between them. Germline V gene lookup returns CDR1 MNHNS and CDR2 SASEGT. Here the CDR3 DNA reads TGTGCCAGCAGTGAGCCGGGGGGACAGTCGTACTCCTACGAGCAGTACTTC. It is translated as CASSEPGGQSYSYEQYF.

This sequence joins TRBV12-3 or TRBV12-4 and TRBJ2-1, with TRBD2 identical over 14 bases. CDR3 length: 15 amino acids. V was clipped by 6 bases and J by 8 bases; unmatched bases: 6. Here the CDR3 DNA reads TGTGCCAGCAGCGCGGGACTAGCGGGAGCGGATGAGCAGTTCTTC. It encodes CASSAGLAGADEQFF.

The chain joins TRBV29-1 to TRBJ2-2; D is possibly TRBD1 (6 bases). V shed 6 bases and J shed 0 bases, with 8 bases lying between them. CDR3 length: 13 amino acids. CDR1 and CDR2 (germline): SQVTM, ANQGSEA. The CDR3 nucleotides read TGCAGCGTGCAGGGGACGAACACCGGGGAGCTGTTTTTT. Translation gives CSVQGTNTGELFF.

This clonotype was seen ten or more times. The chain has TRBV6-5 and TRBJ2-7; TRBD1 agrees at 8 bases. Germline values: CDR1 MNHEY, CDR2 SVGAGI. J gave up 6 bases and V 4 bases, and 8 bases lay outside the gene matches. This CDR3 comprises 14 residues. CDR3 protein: CASSFRRTGSEQYF. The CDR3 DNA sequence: TGTGCCAGCAGTTTTCGACGGACAGGGTCCGAGCAGTACTTC.

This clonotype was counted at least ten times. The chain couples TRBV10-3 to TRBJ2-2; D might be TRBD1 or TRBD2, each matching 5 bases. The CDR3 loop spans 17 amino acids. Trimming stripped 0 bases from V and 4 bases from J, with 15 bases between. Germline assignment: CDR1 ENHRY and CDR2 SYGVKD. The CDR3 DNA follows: TGTGCCATCAGTGAGTCTCAGTCCGGGACGATCACCGGGGAGCTGTTTTTT. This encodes CAISESQSGTITGELFF.

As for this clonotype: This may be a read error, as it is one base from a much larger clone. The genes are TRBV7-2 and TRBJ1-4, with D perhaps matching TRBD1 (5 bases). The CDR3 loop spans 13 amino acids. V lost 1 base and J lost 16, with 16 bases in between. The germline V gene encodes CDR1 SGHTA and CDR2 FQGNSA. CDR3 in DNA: TGTGCCAGCAGCTTAGACTGGGCATCGGGACCGTTTTTT. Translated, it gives CASSLDWASGPFF.

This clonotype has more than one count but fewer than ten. The CDR3 DNA reads TGTGCCAGCAGTTTAGACTGGGGGTCGACCTACGAGCAGTACTTC. It codes for CASSLDWGSTYEQYF. The chain couples TRBV27 to TRBJ2-7; D might be TRBD1 or TRBD2, each matching 5 bases. This CDR3 is built from 15 residues. Per the germline V gene, CDR1 is MNHEY and CDR2 is SMNVEV (reference sequence). Trimming removed 2 bases at V and 2 bases at J, with 13 bases between.

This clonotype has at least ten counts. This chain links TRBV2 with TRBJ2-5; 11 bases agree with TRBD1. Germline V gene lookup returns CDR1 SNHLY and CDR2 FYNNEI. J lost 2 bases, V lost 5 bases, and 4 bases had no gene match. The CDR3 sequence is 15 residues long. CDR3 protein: CASSPGTGGQETQYF. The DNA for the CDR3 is TGTGCCAGCAGTCCCGGGACAGGGGGTCAAGAGACCCAGTACTTC. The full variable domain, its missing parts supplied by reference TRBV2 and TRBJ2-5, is EPEVTQTPSHQVTQMGQEVILRCVPISNHLYFYWYRQILGQKVEFLVSFYNNEISEKSEIFDDQFSVERPDGSNFTLKIRSTKLEDSAMYFCASSPGTGGQETQYFGPGTRLLVL.

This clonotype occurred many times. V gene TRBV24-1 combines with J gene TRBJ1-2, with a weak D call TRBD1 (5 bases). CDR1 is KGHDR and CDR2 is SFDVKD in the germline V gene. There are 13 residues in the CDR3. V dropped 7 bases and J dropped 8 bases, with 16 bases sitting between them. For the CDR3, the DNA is TGTGCCACCAGCTTCGCAGAAGGGGTAGGCTACACCTTC. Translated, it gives CATSFAEGVGYTF.

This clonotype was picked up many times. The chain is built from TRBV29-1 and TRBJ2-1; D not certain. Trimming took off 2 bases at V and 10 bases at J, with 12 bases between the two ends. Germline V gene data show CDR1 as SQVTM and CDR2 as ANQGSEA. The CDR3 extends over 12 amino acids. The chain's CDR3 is CSVEISSPEQFF. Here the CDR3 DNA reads TGCAGCGTTGAAATAAGCAGCCCCGAGCAGTTCTTC.

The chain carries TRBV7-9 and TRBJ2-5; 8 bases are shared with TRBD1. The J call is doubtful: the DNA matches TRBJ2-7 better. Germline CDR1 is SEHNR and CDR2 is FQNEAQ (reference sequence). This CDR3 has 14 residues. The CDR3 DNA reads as TGTGCCAGCAGCAAGGGACAGGCCCCCTACGAGCAGTACTTC. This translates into CASSKGQAPYEQYF.